These 3 T cell receptor beta chains were all obtained from the same sample, sequenced in a study of T cell repertoires in cytomegalovirus infection. These receptors have no identified antigens. TCRdb redid the calling of the reads with MiXCR, one entry per CDR3 protein. Of roughly 730,000 distinct CDR3 sequences in the sample, around 32% were seen once. The specimen was cultured PBMCs, collected from culture after CMV antigen stimulation. The receptors shown here come from a human donor in good health (CMV status not recorded). Some clones in this sample may be carry-over from other donors' samples.

The gene calls are TRBV20-1 and TRBJ1-1; 7 nucleotides match TRBD1. V dropped 8 bases and J dropped 1; count of bases not matched to a gene: 1. Germline V gene data show CDR1 as DFQATT and CDR2 as SNEGSKA (reference sequence). The CDR3 consists of 11 residues. CDR3 loop: CSQGENTEAFF. Here the CDR3 DNA reads TGCAGTCAGGGGGAGAACACTGAAGCTTTCTTT.

V gene TRBV20-1 combines with J gene TRBJ2-1, with 9 bases fitting TRBD1. V shed 0 bases, J shed 3 bases, and the junction held 9 bases outside the gene matches. Germline values: CDR1 DFQATT, CDR2 SNEGSKA (reference sequence). The CDR3 extends over 17 amino acids. CDR3: CSARDLTGTGYYNEQFF. CDR3 nucleotide sequence: TGCAGTGCTAGAGATCTTACCGGGACAGGGTACTACAATGAGCAGTTCTTC.

The V gene is TRBV20-1, the J gene TRBJ2-7; TRBD2 might be the D (5 bases). There are 16 residues in the CDR3. Germline loops: CDR1 DFQATT, CDR2 SNEGSKA (reference sequence). Trimming left V 0 bases short and J 0 bases short, with 15 bases between. The CDR3 coding sequence is TGCAGTGCTAGAGATGGGCTGAGGGCAAGCTCCTACGAGCAGTACTTC. As protein: CSARDGLRASSYEQYF.